This TCR beta chain was identified during a study of cytomegalovirus exposure and HLA in healthy donors (dated by TCRdb to 2016 to 2017). Study-level background: An earlier analysis of 587 of the donors reported approximately 270 Gb of sequence data and some 100 million unique TCR beta sequences from roughly 200 million T cells. Four to six DR-DQ haplotypes were handled as single units for association and clustering, since linkage in the cohort was strong. An earlier analysis of around 540 of the donors applied high-throughput TCR beta sequencing to assess whether each TCR beta V gene segment acted as functional or pseudogenic. The number of typed donors differed by locus: 629-630 for A, B, C, DRB1 and DQB1; some 500 for DQA1; 600 to 610 for DPA1; and around 490 for DPB1. High-throughput TCR immunosequencing, statistical association of individual TCRs with disease status, and machine learning were combined to predict cytomegalovirus infection status. Donor age, sex, ethnicity and CMV serostatus were collected together with the repertoire data. Among the approximately 420 genotyped donors, approximately 81% belonged to the genetic ancestry cluster associated with self-reported Caucasian donors. Both class I and class II loci were covered by HLA typing, at four-digit resolution. Among some 400 genotyped donors of the cohort, an average of about 240,000 unique TCR beta nucleotide sequences were sequenced per donor, around a sixth of them non-productive. An early release covering more than 500 HLA-typed donors comprised approximately 300 gigabases of sequencing data and 85 million to 100 million unique TCR sequences. Every repertoire in the discovery cohort had been generated on one and the same sequencing platform. Besides the first cohort of roughly 640 subjects, a separate validation cohort made up of 120 different subjects was used. A later analysis re-examined previously published TCR beta repertoires from around 670 donors and added high-resolution HLA genotyping to investigate patterns of TCR occurrence. Rather than using new phenotypic data, the later analysis identified candidate immune exposures from TCR beta sequences and from how often those sequences occurred across donors. Genome-wide SNP genotypes for about 65% of the roughly 700 donors were used in a later genetic analysis, which treated that subset as a discovery cohort. Using immunosequencing, the study profiled T cell repertoires from approximately 700 subjects and related those repertoires to cytomegalovirus serostatus. The study aimed to test whether signatures of past pathogen exposure could be identified by cataloging public T cell receptors. Study-wide conclusions, independent of this receptor: Three of the identified cytomegalovirus-associated TCR beta chains were confirmed in vitro to be specific for cytomegalovirus antigens. Broadly in line with IMGT annotations, most TCR beta V segments showed up in productive rearrangements about 87% or about 30% of the time in an earlier analysis of 450 to 600 of the donors. In a later analysis, 16,951 TCR beta sequences were associated with specific HLA alleles at a false discovery rate of 0.05. HLA typing was unavailable for some donors at each locus, so association tests used only the typed subset. A further reported finding was that TCR beta sequences accurately predicted the HLA-A and HLA-B alleles for most subjects in the first cohort. A later genetic analysis associated a missense DCLRE1C variant with V-gene and J-gene trimming of TCR beta chains, and an independent cohort replicated the association. Most TCR sequences were observed very rarely across donors, whereas some public TCRs were present in many individuals. The sequencing pipeline was judged likely to have produced a cluster of highly shared sequence variants as a technical artifact. Linkage disequilibrium might explain the correlated functional status among segregating V segments, but an unknown experimental factor could not be ruled out. The presence/absence analyses assumed that sequencing depth was roughly uniform across donors, and that assumption may not be true. In a later analysis, TCR association rates were found to vary across HLA loci, with the most associated TCRs seen for DRB1 alleles and the fewest for HLA-C alleles. The authors suggested that the approach could potentially be generalized to other disease states and immunological phenotypes. When HLA alleles, especially DR and DQ, strongly co-occurred, attributing TCR associations to individual alleles was difficult. A later analysis found that HLA-associated TCR beta chains were more clonally expanded and had lower generation probabilities than equally common non-associated chains. In a later analysis, several top co-occurrence clusters were reported to appear linked to parvovirus B19, influenza, CMV and Epstein-Barr virus. Most CMV-associated TCR beta chains appeared to be HLA-restricted in a later analysis, and the HLA associations seemed to be driven largely by CMV exposure. The earlier analysis of 587 of the donors excluded approximately 17 rarely observed V segments, including chromosome 9 orphons, because counts were too low. CMV serostatus was the only immune exposure information available for the cohort. According to a later genetic analysis, donors in an Asian-associated ancestry cluster had fewer N-insertions in productive TCRs than the approximately 700-donor mean. In the study, roughly 160 TCR beta chains were listed as associated with cytomegalovirus. The cohort was sequenced for TCR beta chains only, and without alpha or paired-chain data the features that could be detected were limited. The classifier was reported to diagnose cytomegalovirus status with high specificity and sensitivity in both the original and validation cohorts.

As to this clone: There is no known antigen for this receptor. No base quality information exists; no much larger clone differs at one position.

The cohort was made up of roughly 670 healthy bone marrow donors. At the time of sampling, every cohort member was nominally healthy, though immune exposures that went unrecorded were likely present. The donor was CMV seropositive and was included in the group of approximately 300 seropositive cohort members. Every donor gave a peripheral blood sample, and the peripheral blood mononuclear cells from that sample were used for TCR beta sequencing. Genomic DNA extraction from the blood cell samples was performed with the Qiagen DNeasy Blood Extraction Kit. To prepare the library, the immunoSEQ multiplex PCR assay was applied. A mixture of 60 forward primers for TCR Vbeta segments and 13 reverse primers for TCR Jbeta segments was used in the multiplex PCR. Amplification of the CDR3 region of rearranged TCR beta genes was performed with a multiplex PCR assay on genomic DNA. The Illumina HiSeq System was used to sequence the amplified TCR beta libraries as 87-base-pair reads. Concerning the study's data processing: A later analysis counted some 74 million unique TCR beta chains across the 666 repertoires, and about 10 million of these chains were shared by at least two donors. To remove PCR and sequencing errors, raw reads were error-corrected and collapsed into unique sequences using a nearest-neighbor algorithm that merged closely related sequences. To assign V, D and J gene segments, CDR3 sequences were aligned to IMGT reference sequences. For a sequence to be retained, a match of at least six nucleotides to both a V gene segment and a J gene segment was required. A rearrangement counted as productive if the CDR3 had no stop codons and remained in frame with V and J, and every other rearrangement counted as non-productive. CDR3 was defined by IMGT convention, running from the second conserved V-encoded cysteine to the conserved J-encoded phenylalanine. In an earlier analysis of approximately 590 of the donors, sequences lacking an unambiguous match to a single V gene segment were excluded. In an earlier analysis of 587 of the donors, a V segment was called functional when productive rearrangements were above 56.7%, and segregating when the standard deviation between donors exceeded 5%. A statistical classification framework was developed to diagnose cytomegalovirus status using the catalog of TCR beta chain sequences. V and J gene assignment, in a later analysis, came from comparing TCR nucleotide sequences with IMGT/GENE-DB human TR gene sequences. In a later analysis, CDR3 sequences and most-parsimonious VDJ recombination scenarios were assigned using the TCRdist pipeline. A later analysis defined each TCR beta chain by its CDR3 amino acid sequence plus V-gene family, and excluded reads lacking a unique V-gene family. To address suspected cross-contamination and a sequencing artifact, a later analysis removed 550 to 750 highly shared, low-generation-probability nucleotide sequences. In a later analysis, a clonal expansion index was calculated for each public chain from normalized within-repertoire ranks of inferred template counts. A later analysis computed generation probabilities with a VDJ recombination model fitted to out-of-frame rearrangements, and checked the results against IGoR. In a later analysis, hypergeometric tests were used to score TCR-TCR, TCR-HLA and TCR-CMV co-occurrence, with a repertoire-size bias correction applied to TCR pairs. A later analysis estimated false discovery rates by permuting HLA or CMV assignments 20 times. In a later analysis, co-occurring TCRs were grouped using DBSCAN, and TCRdist sequence similarity was added for clustering within HLA-allele-positive subsets. Co-occurrence clustering excluded repertoires with fewer than 30,000 or more than 120,000 public chains, plus five with anomalous nucleotide sharing. TCRdb carries this immuneACCESS record with in-frame sequences only. Its versions omit some clonotypes, under half of them owing to an unresolved V gene in the studies checked, with the rest unexplained. D and trimming come from the DNA, and the V and J calls and clone size come from that table. The sample profile shows approximately 180,000 clones; roughly three quarters of them were found once. The ten largest make up approximately 13% of the sample.

The receptor comes from a woman aged 45 to 65 in good health and CMV-seropositive. Material: PBMCs.

The CDR3 corresponds to CASSDAGSLLEQYF. Here is the DNA: TGTGCCAGCAGTGATGCAGGCAGCCTTCTGGAGCAGTACTTC. The chain couples TRBV2 to TRBJ2-7; confidence is insufficient to name the D gene. The germline V gene yields SNHLY for CDR1 and FYNNEI for CDR2. From the cysteine up to the phenylalanine, the CDR3 has a length of 14 residues. This entry keeps only the CDR3 DNA: 42 bases, framed from base 1. V is reduced by 3 bases and J by 7 bases, leaving a spacing of 16 bases between them.